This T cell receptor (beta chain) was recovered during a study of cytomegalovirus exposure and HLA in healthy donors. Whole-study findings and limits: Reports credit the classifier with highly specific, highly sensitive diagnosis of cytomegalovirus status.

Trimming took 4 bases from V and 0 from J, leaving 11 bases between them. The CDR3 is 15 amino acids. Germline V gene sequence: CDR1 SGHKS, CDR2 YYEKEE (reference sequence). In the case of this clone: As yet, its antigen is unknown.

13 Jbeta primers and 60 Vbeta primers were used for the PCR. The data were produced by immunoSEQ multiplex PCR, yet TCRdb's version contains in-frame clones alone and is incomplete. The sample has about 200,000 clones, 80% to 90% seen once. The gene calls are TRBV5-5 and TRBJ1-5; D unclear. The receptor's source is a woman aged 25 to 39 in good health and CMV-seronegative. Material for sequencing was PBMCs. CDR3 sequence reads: CASSVQYYSNQPQHF. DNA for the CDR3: TGTGCCAGCAGCGTGCAGTATTATAGCAATCAGCCCCAGCATTTT.